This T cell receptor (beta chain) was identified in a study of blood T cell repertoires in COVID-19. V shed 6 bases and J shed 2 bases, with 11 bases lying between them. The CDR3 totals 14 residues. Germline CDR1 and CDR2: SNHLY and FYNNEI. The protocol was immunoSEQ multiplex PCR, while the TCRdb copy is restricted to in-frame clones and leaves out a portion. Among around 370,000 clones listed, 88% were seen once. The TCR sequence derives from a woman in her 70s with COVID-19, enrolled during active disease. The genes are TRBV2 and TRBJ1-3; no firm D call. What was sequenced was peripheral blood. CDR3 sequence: CASSAGRTGNTIYF. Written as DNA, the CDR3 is TGTGCCAGCAGCGCCGGGAGGACTGGAAACACCATATATTTT. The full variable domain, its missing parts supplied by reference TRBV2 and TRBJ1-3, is EPEVTQTPSHQVTQMGQEVILRCVPISNHLYFYWYRQILGQKVEFLVSFYNNEISEKSEIFDDQFSVERPDGSNFTLKIRSTKLEDSAMYFCASSAGRTGNTIYFGEGSWLTVV.